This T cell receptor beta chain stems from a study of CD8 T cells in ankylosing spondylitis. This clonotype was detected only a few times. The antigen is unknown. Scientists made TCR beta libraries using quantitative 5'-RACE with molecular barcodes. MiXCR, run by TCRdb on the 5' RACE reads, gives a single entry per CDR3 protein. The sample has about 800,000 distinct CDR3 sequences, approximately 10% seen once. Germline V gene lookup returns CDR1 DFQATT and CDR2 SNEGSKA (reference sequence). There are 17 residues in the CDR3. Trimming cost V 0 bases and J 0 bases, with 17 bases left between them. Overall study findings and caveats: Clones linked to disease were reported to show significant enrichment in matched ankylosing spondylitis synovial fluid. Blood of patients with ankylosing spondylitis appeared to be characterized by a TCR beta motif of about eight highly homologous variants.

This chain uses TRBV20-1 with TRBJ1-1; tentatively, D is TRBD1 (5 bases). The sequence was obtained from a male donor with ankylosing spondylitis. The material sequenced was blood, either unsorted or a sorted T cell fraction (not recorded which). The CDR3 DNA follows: TGCAGTGCTAGAGATAGGACAAGGAGAGAGTTGAACACTGAAGCTTTCTTT. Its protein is CSARDRTRRELNTEAFF.